This TCR beta chain was identified during a study of shared clonotypes between healthy human individuals. Germline V gene data show CDR1 as SEHNR and CDR2 as FQNEAQ (reference sequence). CDR3 size: 15 residues. V lost 1 base and J 2 bases, leaving 12 bases between the germline ends. This clone showed up just a few times. Profiled with immunoSEQ multiplex PCR; TCRdb holds only in-frame clones, not every one. The sample gives fewer than 850,000 clones, around 91% of which show up once; 34% is in the top ten. V usage is TRBV7-9 and J usage is TRBJ2-7; no clear D gene. Sequencing was performed on memory CD8+ T cells from PBMCs. Subset indicated: CD45RO+ cells pooled with CCR7-negative TemRA cells. The sequence was obtained from a man aged 18 to 30 in good health. Some clones in this sample may be carry-over from other donors' samples. CDR3 amino acids: CASSLESGIPYEQYF. The CDR3 DNA sequence: TGTGCCAGCAGCTTAGAGTCAGGCATCCCCTACGAGCAGTACTTC.